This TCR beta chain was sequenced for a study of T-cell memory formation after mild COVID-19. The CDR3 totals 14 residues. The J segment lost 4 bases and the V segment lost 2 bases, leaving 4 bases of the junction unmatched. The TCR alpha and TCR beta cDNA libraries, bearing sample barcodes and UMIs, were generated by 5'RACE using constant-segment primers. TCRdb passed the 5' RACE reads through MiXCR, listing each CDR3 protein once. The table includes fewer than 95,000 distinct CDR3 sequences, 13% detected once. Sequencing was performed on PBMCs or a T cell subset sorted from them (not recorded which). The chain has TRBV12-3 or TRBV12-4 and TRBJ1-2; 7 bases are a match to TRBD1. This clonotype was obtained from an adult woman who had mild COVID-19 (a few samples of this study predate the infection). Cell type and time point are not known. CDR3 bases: TGTGCCAGCAGTTTACTCGGGACAGTCTATGGCTACACCTTC. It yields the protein CASSLLGTVYGYTF.